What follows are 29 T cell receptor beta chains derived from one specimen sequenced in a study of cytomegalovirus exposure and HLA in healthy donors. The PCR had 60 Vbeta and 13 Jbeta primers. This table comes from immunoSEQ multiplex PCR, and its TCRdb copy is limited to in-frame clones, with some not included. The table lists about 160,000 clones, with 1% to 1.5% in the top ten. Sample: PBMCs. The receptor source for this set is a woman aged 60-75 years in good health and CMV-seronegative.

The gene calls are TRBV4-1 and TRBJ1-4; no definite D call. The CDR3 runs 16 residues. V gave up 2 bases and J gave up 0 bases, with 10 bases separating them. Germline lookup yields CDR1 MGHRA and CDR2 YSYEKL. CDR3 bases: TGCGCCAGCAGCCAAACCTACAGAGCAACTAATGAAAAACTGTTTTTT. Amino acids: CASSQTYRATNEKLFF.

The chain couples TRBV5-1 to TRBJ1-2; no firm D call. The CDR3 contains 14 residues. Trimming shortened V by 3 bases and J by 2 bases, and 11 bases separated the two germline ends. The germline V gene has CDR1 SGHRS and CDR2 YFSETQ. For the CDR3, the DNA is TGCGCCAGCAGCTCTGGAGGCCTGAACTATGGCTACACCTTC. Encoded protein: CASSSGGLNYGYTF. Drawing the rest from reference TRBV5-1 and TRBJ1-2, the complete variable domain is KAGVTQTPRYLIKTRGQQVTLSCSPISGHRSVSWYQQTPGQGLQFLFEYFSETQRNKGNFPGRFSGRQFSNSRSEMNVSTLELGDSALYLCASSSGGLNYGYTFGSGTRLTVV.

This CDR3 reads CASRQFQETQYF. CDR3 sequence (DNA): TGTGCCAGCAGACAGTTCCAAGAGACCCAGTACTTC. The chain is built from TRBV2 and TRBJ2-5, with D unclear. The CDR3 sequence is 12 residues long. Germline CDR1 SNHLY, CDR2 FYNNEI. The V end was cut by 6 bases, the J end by 1 base, with 6 bases between.

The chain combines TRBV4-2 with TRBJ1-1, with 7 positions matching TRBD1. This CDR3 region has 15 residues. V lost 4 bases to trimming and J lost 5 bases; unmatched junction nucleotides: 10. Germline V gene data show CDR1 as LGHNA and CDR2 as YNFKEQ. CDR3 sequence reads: CASSRETTGLTEAFF. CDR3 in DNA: TGTGCCAGCAGCCGGGAGACGACAGGGTTGACTGAAGCTTTCTTT.

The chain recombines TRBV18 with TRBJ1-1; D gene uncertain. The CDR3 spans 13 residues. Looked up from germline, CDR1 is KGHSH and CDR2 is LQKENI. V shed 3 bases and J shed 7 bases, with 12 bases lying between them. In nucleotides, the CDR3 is TGTGCCAGCTCACCGCCTAGGTCGATTGAAGCTTTCTTT. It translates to CASSPPRSIEAFF.

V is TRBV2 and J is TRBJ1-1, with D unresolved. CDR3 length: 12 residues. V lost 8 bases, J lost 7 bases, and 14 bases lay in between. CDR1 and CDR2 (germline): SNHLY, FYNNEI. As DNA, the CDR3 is TGTGCCAGCGAAAGCTGGAGGGTTGAAGCTTTCTTT. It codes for CASESWRVEAFF. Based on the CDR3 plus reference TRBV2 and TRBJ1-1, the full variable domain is EPEVTQTPSHQVTQMGQEVILRCVPISNHLYFYWYRQILGQKVEFLVSFYNNEISEKSEIFDDQFSVERPDGSNFTLKIRSTKLEDSAMYFCASESWRVEAFFGQGTRLTVV.

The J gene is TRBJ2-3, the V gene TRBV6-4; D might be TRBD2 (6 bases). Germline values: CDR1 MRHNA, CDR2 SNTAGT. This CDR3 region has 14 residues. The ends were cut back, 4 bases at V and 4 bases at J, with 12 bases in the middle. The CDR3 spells CASSGNWRADTQYF. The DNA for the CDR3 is TGTGCCAGCAGTGGGAACTGGAGGGCAGATACGCAGTATTTT.

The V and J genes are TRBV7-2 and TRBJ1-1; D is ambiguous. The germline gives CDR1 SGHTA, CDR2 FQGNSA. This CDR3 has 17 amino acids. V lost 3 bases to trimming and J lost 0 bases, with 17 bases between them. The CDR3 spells CASSFPNTTIVNTEAFF. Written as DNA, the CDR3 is TGTGCCAGCAGCTTTCCGAACACTACAATAGTGAACACTGAAGCTTTCTTT.

The CDR3 region has the DNA TGTGCCAGCAGTGAAAGACTGAGAGCTAACTATGGCTACACCTTC. It encodes CASSERLRANYGYTF. V and J are TRBV6-1 and TRBJ1-2; D not certain. The V end was cut by 2 bases, the J end by 0 bases, with 10 bases between. CDR3 length: 15 amino acids. Germline V gene lookup returns CDR1 MNHNS and CDR2 SASEGT.

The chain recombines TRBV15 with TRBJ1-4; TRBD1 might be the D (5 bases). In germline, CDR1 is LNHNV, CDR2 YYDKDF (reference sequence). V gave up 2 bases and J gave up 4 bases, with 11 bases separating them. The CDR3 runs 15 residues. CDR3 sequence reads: CATSRNWGNNEKLFF. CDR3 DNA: TGTGCCACCAGCAGAAACTGGGGCAATAATGAAAAACTGTTTTTT.

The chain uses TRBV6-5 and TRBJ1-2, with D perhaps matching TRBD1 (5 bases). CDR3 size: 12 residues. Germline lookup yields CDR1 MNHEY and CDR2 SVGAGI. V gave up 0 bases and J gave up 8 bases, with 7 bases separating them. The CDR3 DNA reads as TGTGCCAGCAGTTACTCGGGGGGAGGCTACACCTTC. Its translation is CASSYSGGGYTF.

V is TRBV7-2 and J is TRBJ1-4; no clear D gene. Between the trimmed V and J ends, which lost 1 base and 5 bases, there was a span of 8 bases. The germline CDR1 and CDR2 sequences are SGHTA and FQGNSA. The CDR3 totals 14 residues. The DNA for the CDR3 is TGTGCCAGCAGCTTAGACCCCGGGAATGAAAAACTGTTTTTT. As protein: CASSLDPGNEKLFF. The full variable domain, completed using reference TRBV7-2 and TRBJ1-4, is GAGVSQSPSNKVTEKGKDVELRCDPISGHTALYWYRQSLGQGLEFLIYFQGNSAPDKSGLPSDRFSAERTGGSVSTLTIQRTQQEDSAVYLCASSLDPGNEKLFFGSGTQLSVL.

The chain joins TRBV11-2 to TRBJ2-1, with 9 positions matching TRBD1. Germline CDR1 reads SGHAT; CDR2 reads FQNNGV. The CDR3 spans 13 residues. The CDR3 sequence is CAGRRTGDNEQFF. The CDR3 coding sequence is TGTGCAGGGAGAAGGACAGGGGACAATGAGCAGTTCTTC. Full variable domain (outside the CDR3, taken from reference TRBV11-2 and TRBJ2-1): EAGVAQSPRYKIIEKRQSVAFWCNPISGHATLYWYQQILGQGPKLLIQFQNNGVVDDSQLPKDRFSAERLKGVDSTLKIQPAKLEDSAVYLCAGRRTGDNEQFFGPGTRLTVL.

Here the CDR3 DNA reads TGCGCCAGCAGCCCCGGGTCCCCCTACGAGCAGTACTTC. Amino acid sequence: CASSPGSPYEQYF. This rearrangement joins TRBV5-1 to TRBJ2-7; D ambiguous. V lost 4 bases and J lost 2, with 10 bases in between. The CDR3 is 13 residues long. Looked up from germline, CDR1 is SGHRS and CDR2 is YFSETQ.

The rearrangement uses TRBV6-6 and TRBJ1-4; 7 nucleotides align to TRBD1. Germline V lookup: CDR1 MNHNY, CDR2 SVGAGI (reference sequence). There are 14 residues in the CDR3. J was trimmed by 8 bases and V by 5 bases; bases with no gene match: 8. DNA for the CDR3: TGTGCCAGCAGTGTACAGGGGCAAAGGGAAAAACTGTTTTTT. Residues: CASSVQGQREKLFF.

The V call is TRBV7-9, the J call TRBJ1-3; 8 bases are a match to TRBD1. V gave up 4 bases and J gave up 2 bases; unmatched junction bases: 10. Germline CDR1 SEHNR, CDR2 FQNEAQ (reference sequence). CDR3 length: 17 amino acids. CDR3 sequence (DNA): TGTGCCAGCAGCTCCCGGACAGGGAAGGAAGCTGGAAACACCATATATTTT. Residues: CASSSRTGKEAGNTIYF.

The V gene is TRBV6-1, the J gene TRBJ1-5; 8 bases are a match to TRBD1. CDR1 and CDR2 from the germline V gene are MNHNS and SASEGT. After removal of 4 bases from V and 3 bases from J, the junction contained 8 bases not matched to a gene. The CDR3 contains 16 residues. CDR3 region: CASSVMTGVTNQPQHF. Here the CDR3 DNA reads TGTGCCAGCAGTGTGATGACAGGGGTTACCAATCAGCCCCAGCATTTT.

CDR3 in DNA: TGTGCCAGCAGCCTCCCCGGGACTAGCGGGAGGAATGAGCAGTTCTTC. Translation gives CASSLPGTSGRNEQFF. The chain joins TRBV7-9 to TRBJ2-1, with 15 bases identical to TRBD2. V trimming: 5 bases; J trimming: 7 bases; junction bases outside the gene matches: 6. The germline V gene has CDR1 SEHNR and CDR2 FQNEAQ (reference sequence). This CDR3 region has 16 residues. Looking up the rest from reference TRBV7-9 and TRBJ2-1 gives the full variable domain: DTGVSQNPRHKITKRGQNVTFRCDPISEHNRLYWYRQTLGQGPEFLTYFQNEAQLEKSRLLSDRFSAERPKGSFSTLEIQRTEQGDSAMYLCASSLPGTSGRNEQFFGPGTRLTVL.

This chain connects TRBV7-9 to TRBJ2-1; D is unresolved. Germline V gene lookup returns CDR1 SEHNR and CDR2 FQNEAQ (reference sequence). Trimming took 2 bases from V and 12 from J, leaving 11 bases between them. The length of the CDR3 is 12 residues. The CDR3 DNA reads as TGTGCCAGCAGCTTATCTAGTTCGGTGCAGTTCTTC. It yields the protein CASSLSSSVQFF.

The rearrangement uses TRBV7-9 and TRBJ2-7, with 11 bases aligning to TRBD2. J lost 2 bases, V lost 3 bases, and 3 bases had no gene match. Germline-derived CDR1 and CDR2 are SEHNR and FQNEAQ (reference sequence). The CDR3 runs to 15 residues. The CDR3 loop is CASSLTSGMTYEQYF. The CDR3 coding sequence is TGTGCCAGCAGCTTGACTAGCGGGATGACCTACGAGCAGTACTTC. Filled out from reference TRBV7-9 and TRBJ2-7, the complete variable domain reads DTGVSQNPRHKITKRGQNVTFRCDPISEHNRLYWYRQTLGQGPEFLTYFQNEAQLEKSRLLSDRFSAERPKGSFSTLEIQRTEQGDSAMYLCASSLTSGMTYEQYFGPGTRLTVT.

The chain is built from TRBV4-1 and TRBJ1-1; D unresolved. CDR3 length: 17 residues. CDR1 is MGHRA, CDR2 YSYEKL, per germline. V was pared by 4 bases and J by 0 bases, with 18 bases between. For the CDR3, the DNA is TGCGCCAGCAGCCTGCAAGGAAGGCGGCCCATGAACACTGAAGCTTTCTTT. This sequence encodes CASSLQGRRPMNTEAFF.

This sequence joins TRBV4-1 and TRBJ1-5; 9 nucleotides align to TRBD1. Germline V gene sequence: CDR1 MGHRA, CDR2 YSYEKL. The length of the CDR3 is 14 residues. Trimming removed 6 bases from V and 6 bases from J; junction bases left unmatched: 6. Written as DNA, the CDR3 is TGCGCCAGCAGTCAGACAGGGGGGATTCAGCCCCAGCATTTT. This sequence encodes CASSQTGGIQPQHF.

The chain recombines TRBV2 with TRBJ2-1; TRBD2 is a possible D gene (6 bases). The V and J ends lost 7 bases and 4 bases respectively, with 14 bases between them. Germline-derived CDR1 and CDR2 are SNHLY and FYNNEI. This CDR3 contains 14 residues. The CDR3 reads CASTLLAVYNEQFF. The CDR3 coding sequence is TGTGCCAGCACGTTATTAGCGGTATACAATGAGCAGTTCTTC.

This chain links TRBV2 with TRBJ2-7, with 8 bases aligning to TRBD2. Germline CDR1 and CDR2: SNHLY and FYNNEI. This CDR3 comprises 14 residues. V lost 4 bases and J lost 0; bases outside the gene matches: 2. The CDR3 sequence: CASSAGGSSYEQYF. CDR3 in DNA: TGTGCCAGCAGTGCGGGGGGGAGCTCCTACGAGCAGTACTTC.

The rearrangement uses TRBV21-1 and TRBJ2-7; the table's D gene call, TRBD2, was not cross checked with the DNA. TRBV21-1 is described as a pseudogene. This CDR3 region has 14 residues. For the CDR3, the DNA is TGTGCCAGCAGCACCCCGGGGAATATCGACGAGCAGTACTTC. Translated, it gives CASSTPGNIDEQYF.

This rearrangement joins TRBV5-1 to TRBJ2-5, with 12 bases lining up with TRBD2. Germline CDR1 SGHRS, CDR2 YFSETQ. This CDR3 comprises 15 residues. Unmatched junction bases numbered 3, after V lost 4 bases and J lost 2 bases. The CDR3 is CASSLGTSGQETQYF. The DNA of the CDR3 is TGCGCCAGCAGCCTGGGGACTAGCGGGCAAGAGACCCAGTACTTC.

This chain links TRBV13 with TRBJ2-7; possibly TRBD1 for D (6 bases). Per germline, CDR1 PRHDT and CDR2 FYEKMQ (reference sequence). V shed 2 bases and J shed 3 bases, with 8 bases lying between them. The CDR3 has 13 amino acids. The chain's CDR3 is CASSLKQGYEQYF. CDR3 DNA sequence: TGTGCCAGCAGCTTAAAACAGGGCTACGAGCAGTACTTC.

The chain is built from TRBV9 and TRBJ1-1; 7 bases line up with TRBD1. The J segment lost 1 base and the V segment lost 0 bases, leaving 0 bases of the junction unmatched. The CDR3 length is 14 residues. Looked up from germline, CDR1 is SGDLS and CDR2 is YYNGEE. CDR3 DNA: TGTGCCAGCAGCGTAGAGGGGGCGAACACTGAAGCTTTCTTT. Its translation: CASSVEGANTEAFF.

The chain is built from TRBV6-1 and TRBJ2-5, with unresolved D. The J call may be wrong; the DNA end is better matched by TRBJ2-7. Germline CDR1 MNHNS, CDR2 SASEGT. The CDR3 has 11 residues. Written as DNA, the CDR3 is TGTGCCAGCAGCGACACCTACGAGCAGTACTTC. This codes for CASSDTYEQYF.